This T cell receptor (beta chain) appears in the sequencing data of a study of PD-1 blockade in classical Hodgkin lymphoma. A word on this clone: The germline gene is not matched at one end of the junction; a read error may be the cause.

All trial patients relapsed after autologous stem cell transplantation. Generated by immunoSEQ multiplex PCR, the TCRdb table keeps only in-frame clones and is missing some. The sample contains roughly 56,000 clones, approximately 90% of which appear only once. CDR3 length: 18 residues. Germline V gene sequence: CDR1 SGHRS, CDR2 YFSETQ. The V gene is TRBV5-1, the J gene TRBJ1-1; D may be TRBD1 (6 bases). The sequence derives from a human donor with classical Hodgkin lymphoma. The sample was peripheral blood mononuclear cells (PBMCs), taken before the second cycle of nivolumab. The CDR3 loop is CASSLTPGQELWNAEAFF. The CDR3 nucleotides are TGCGCCAGCAGCTTGACCCCGGGACAAGAATTGTGGAACGCTGAAGCTTTCTTT.